The 24 T cell receptor beta chains reported below all come from one sample, sequenced in a study of metastatic and nonmetastatic thyroid tumors. Not a single patient had been given any form of treatment at any point before undergoing thyroid surgery. TCRdb re-called the PCR reads with MiXCR. The sample records about 50,000 clones, 20% being singletons. Sequenced input: blood. The origin of the receptors is a female donor with papillary thyroid cancer or a benign thyroid nodule (not recorded which). Some clones in this sample may be carry-over from other donors' samples.

Turning to this clone: At one end, the junction sequence differs from germline, possibly due to a read error. The chain links TRBV5-8 to TRBJ2-2; D is perhaps TRBD2 (5 bases). This CDR3 is 14 amino acids long. Germline V CDR1 and CDR2: SGHTS, YDEGEE. The CDR3 protein is CASSLYQVNGVLFF. The DNA of the CDR3 is TGTGCCAGCAGCTTGTACCAGGTTAACGGGGTGCTGTTTTTT. Full variable domain (missing parts from reference TRBV5-8 and TRBJ2-2): EAGVTQSPTHLIKTRGQQATLRCSPISGHTSVYWYQQALGLGLQFLLWYDEGEERNRGNFPPRFSGRQFPNYSSELNVNALELEDSALYLCASSLYQVNGVLFFGEGSRLTVL.

This clone was seen many times. This sequence joins TRBV7-8 and TRBJ1-1; D is undetermined. The ends were cut back, 8 bases at V and 5 bases at J, with 9 bases in the middle. Germline-derived CDR1 and CDR2 are SGHVS and FQNEAQ. The CDR3 sequence is 11 residues long. CDR3 protein: CASPGGTEAFF. The CDR3 nucleotides read TGTGCCAGCCCGGGTGGTACTGAAGCTTTCTTT.

This clone was counted at least ten times. The rearrangement links TRBV6-4 to TRBJ2-6; D perhaps matches TRBD1 (6 bases). CDR3 length: 15 amino acids. Trimming took off 6 bases at V and 0 bases at J, with 9 bases between the two ends. Germline CDR1 is MRHNA and CDR2 is SNTAGT. The CDR3 bases are TGTGCCAGCAGCTCACAGGGCTCTGGGGCCAACGTCCTGACTTTC. Translation: CASSSQGSGANVLTF.

Ten or more counts support this clone. The J gene is TRBJ1-1, the V gene TRBV19; 7 bases line up with TRBD1. CDR1 is LNHDA, CDR2 SQIVND, per germline (reference sequence). With V trimmed by 6 bases and J by 3 bases, 10 bases remained unmatched. This CDR3 has 15 residues. CDR3 nucleotides: TGTGCCAGTAGCTCCAGTGAGGGGGCATACACTGAAGCTTTCTTT. Translated, it gives CASSSSEGAYTEAFF.

The V call is TRBV27, the J call TRBJ2-2, with 11 bases fitting TRBD2. With 3 bases clipped from V and 2 bases from J, the junction kept 11 bases outside the gene matches. Germline V lookup: CDR1 MNHEY, CDR2 SMNVEV (reference sequence). The CDR3 is made up of 19 amino acids. The CDR3 sequence: CASSFLAGGVGGNTGELFF. For the CDR3, the DNA is TGTGCCAGCAGTTTTCTAGCGGGAGGTGTGGGGGGAAACACCGGGGAGCTGTTTTTT.

This clone was seen many times. The rearrangement uses TRBV24-1 and TRBJ2-3, with 9 positions matching TRBD2. This CDR3 has 16 amino acids. Germline V gives CDR1 KGHDR, CDR2 SFDVKD. V dropped 4 bases and J dropped 4; count of bases not matched to a gene: 8. The CDR3 DNA reads TGTGCCACCAGTGAGGGCGGGAGGGCCGGTGCAGATACGCAGTATTTT. Protein product: CATSEGGRAGADTQYF.

This clone was observed many times. This chain links TRBV27 with TRBJ2-2; weak D call: TRBD1 (5 bases). V lost 6 bases and J 4 bases, leaving 12 bases between the germline ends. Per the germline V gene, CDR1 is MNHEY and CDR2 is SMNVEV (reference sequence). This CDR3 has 14 amino acids. CDR3 DNA: TGTGCCAGCAGCCAAAGGGGAAGCACCGGGGAGCTGTTTTTT. Its translation is CASSQRGSTGELFF.

This clone has a handful of counts. The chain employs TRBV12-5 and TRBJ2-4; 12 nucleotides line up with TRBD2. The V gene end was trimmed by 6 bases and the J gene end by 1 base; junction bases not matched to a gene: 13. Germline V CDR1 and CDR2: LGHNT, FRNRAP. The CDR3 consists of 19 residues. The CDR3 is CASGRNRASGRAAKNIQYF. DNA of the CDR3: TGTGCTAGTGGACGCAATCGGGCTAGCGGGAGGGCGGCCAAAAACATTCAGTACTTC.

This clone was detected a few times. The chain joins TRBV29-1 to TRBJ2-5; D might be TRBD2 (5 bases). This CDR3 has 13 amino acids. Germline V gene data show CDR1 as SQVTM and CDR2 as ANQGSEA. Trimming stripped 1 base from V and 5 bases from J, with 11 bases between. Here the CDR3 DNA reads TGCAGCGTTGAAGTATGGGAGATGGAGACCCAGTACTTC. Translating it yields CSVEVWEMETQYF.

Note on this clone: One junction end disagrees with the germline gene, perhaps due to a read error. The chain employs TRBV5-1 and TRBJ2-1; D is perhaps TRBD1 (6 bases). The CDR3 contains 15 residues. In germline, CDR1 is SGHRS, CDR2 YFSETQ. CDR3 DNA sequence: TGCGCCAGCAACTCAACAGGGTCCCTATACAATGATCAGTTCTTC. Amino acid sequence: CASNSTGSLYNDQFF. The whole variable domain, filled in from reference TRBV5-1 and TRBJ2-1, reads KAGVTQTPRYLIKTRGQQVTLSCSPISGHRSVSWYQQTPGQGLQFLFEYFSETQRNKGNFPGRFSGRQFSNSRSEMNVSTLELGDSALYLCASNSTGSLYNDQFFGPGTRLTVL.

For this clone: The junction departs from the called germline gene at one end, perhaps through a read error. The rearrangement uses TRBV4-1 and TRBJ2-2; 11 bases agree with TRBD1. CDR1 MGHRA and CDR2 YSYEKL come from the germline V gene. The CDR3 has 17 amino acids. The CDR3 bases are TGCGCCAGCAGCCACGGGTGCGGACAGGGGGCTAGCGGGGTGCTGTTTTTT. Its protein product is CASSHGCGQGASGVLFF.

This clone appeared many times. This chain links TRBV6-2 or TRBV6-3 with TRBJ1-2; possibly TRBD1 for D (5 bases). V lost 5 bases, J lost 7 bases, and 14 bases lay in between. The CDR3 is 13 residues long. Germline lookup yields CDR1 MNHEY and CDR2 SVGEGT. The CDR3 loop is CASSDLMGGGYTF. CDR3 sequence (DNA): TGTGCCAGCAGTGACCTGATGGGGGGTGGCTACACCTTC.

This clone occurred a few times. This may be a read error: a much more frequent sequence differs by one nucleotide. The chain has TRBV20-1 and TRBJ1-1; no clear D. Germline CDR1 and CDR2: DFQATT and SNEGSKA (reference sequence). The CDR3 covers 12 residues. CDR3 in amino acids: CSASDGNTEALF. For the CDR3, the DNA is TGCAGTGCCTCGGACGGGAACACTGAAGCTCTCTTT.

Concerning this clone: Since a much larger clone is just one base distant, this may be a read error. The sample carries other DNA sequences with the same CDR3. The gene calls are TRBV20-1 and TRBJ2-5; 9 positions agree with TRBD2. The CDR3 is 13 amino acids. With V trimmed by 6 bases and J by 5 bases, 7 bases remained unmatched. Germline V CDR1 and CDR2: DFQATT, SNEGSKA (reference sequence). CDR3 DNA: TGCAGTGCAGTCTCCGCGGGAGGGGAGACCCAGTACTTC. Protein: CSAVSAGGETQYF.

This clone was detected ten times or more. This sequence joins TRBV18 and TRBJ1-1, with a weak D call TRBD1 (6 bases). Trimming pared 6 bases from V and 4 bases from J, leaving 9 bases between. CDR3 size: 12 residues. Germline assignment: CDR1 KGHSH and CDR2 LQKENI. CDR3 coding DNA: TGTGCCAGCTCGGGGACATCCACTGAAGCTTTCTTT. It specifies CASSGTSTEAFF.

As for this clone: An end of the junction differs from the germline gene, which may be a read error. The genes are TRBV5-1 and TRBJ1-1; TRBD1 is a possible D gene (6 bases). Germline V gene sequence: CDR1 SGHRS, CDR2 YFSETQ. This CDR3 has 15 residues. CDR3 sequence (DNA): TGCGCCAGCAGCTTGGAGGGGACATGGAGATCTGAAGCCTTCTTT. It encodes CASSLEGTWRSEAFF.

This clone was detected only a few times. An end of the junction differs from the germline gene, which may be a read error. The chain employs TRBV10-3 and TRBJ2-7; D unresolved. Germline V gene data show CDR1 as ENHRY and CDR2 as SYGVKD. The CDR3 totals 14 residues. The CDR3 DNA reads TGTGCAATCAGTGAGTCCACCCAGGCCTACGAGAAGTACTTC. Amino acids: CAISESTQAYEKYF.

The chain combines TRBV5-1 with TRBJ2-7; perhaps TRBD1 as D (5 bases). The CDR3 has 15 residues. V gave up 5 bases and J gave up 3 bases, with 18 bases separating them. The germline V gene encodes CDR1 SGHRS and CDR2 YFSETQ. The CDR3 loop reads CASRHPVQANYEQYF. The CDR3 DNA reads as TGCGCCAGCAGGCATCCTGTACAGGCAAACTACGAGCAGTACTTC.

This clone was seen repeatedly, ten times or more. The V call is TRBV19, the J call TRBJ1-5; 9 bases align to TRBD1. Trimming removed 6 bases from V and 5 bases from J; junction bases left unmatched: 8. This CDR3 contains 15 residues. Per germline, CDR1 LNHDA and CDR2 SQIVND (reference sequence). The CDR3 nucleotides are TGTGCCAGTAGGAGGGACAGGGACCCATATCAGCCCCAGCATTTT. This gives the protein CASRRDRDPYQPQHF.

Here the CDR3 DNA reads TGTGCCAGCAGCCTACAGGGTCTGGAGGAAAAACTGTTTTTT. It codes for CASSLQGLEEKLFF. This chain connects TRBV7-3 to TRBJ1-4; D possibly corresponds to TRBD1 (6 bases). Per germline, CDR1 SGHTA and CDR2 FQGTGA. The CDR3 loop spans 14 amino acids. Trimming stripped 5 bases from V and 8 bases from J, with 15 bases between. The full variable domain, with the rest looked up from reference TRBV7-3 and TRBJ1-4, is GAGVSQTPSNKVTEKGKYVELRCDPISGHTALYWYRQSLGQGPEFLIYFQGTGAADDSGLPNDRFFAVRPEGSVSTLKIQRTERGDSAVYLCASSLQGLEEKLFFGSGTQLSVL.

This clone occurred many times. The chain has TRBV28 and TRBJ2-5, with 15 bases matching TRBD2. V lost 2 bases, J lost 2 bases, and 6 bases stayed unmatched. This CDR3 is 18 amino acids long. CDR1 is MDHEN, CDR2 SYDVKM, per germline. CDR3 nucleotides: TGTGCCAGCAGTTTACAGGGACTAGCGGGAGGCGGGCAAGAGACCCAGTACTTC. It yields the protein CASSLQGLAGGGQETQYF.

This clone was found many times. The chain combines TRBV28 with TRBJ2-3; 9 nucleotides line up with TRBD1. V gave up 11 bases and J gave up 3 bases; unmatched junction bases: 6. Germline values: CDR1 MDHEN, CDR2 SYDVKM. This CDR3 is built from 13 residues. The CDR3 sequence: CAYRGLDTDTQYF. The CDR3 nucleotides are TGTGCCTACAGGGGGCTTGATACAGATACGCAGTATTTT.

In the case of this clone: A much larger clone sits a single nucleotide away, making a read error possible. The genes are TRBV7-2 and TRBJ1-1; D is perhaps TRBD1 (5 bases). V was trimmed by 4 bases and J by 5 bases, leaving 14 bases between them. Germline V gene data show CDR1 as SGHTA and CDR2 as FQGNSA. The CDR3 covers 14 residues. The DNA of the CDR3 is TGTGCCAGCAGCTCCTTAATCCGGGGGACTGAAGCTTTCTTT. Its protein product is CASSSLIRGTEAFF.

In regard to this clone: An end of the junction does not agree with germline; a read error may underlie this. In DNA, the CDR3 is TGCGCCAGCAGATTGTTAAGGGGTAGCTACAATGAGCAGATCTTC. It specifies CASRLLRGSYNEQIF. The chain uses TRBV5-1 and TRBJ2-1; D is perhaps TRBD1 (5 bases). CDR3 size: 15 residues. CDR1 and CDR2 from the germline V gene are SGHRS and YFSETQ.